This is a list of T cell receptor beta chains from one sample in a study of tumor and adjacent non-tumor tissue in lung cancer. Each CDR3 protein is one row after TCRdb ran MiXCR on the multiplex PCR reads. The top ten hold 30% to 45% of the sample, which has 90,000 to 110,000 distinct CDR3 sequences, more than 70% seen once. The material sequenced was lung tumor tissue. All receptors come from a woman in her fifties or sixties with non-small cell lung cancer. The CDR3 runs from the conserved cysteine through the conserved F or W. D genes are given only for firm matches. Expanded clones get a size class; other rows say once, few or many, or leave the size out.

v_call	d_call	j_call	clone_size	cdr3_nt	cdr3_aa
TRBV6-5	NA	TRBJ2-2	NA	TGTACCATCAGTTACTCCTTAAACACCGGGGAGCTGTTTTTT	CTISYSLNTGELFF
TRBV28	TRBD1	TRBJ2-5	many	TGTGCCAGCGGGACAGGAGGGGCCCAAGAGACCCAGTACTTC	CASGTGGAQETQYF
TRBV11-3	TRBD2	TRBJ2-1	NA	TGTGCTAGCAGCTTAGAGTTGACTAGCGTGAGCCATAATGAGCACTTCTTC	CASSLELTSVSHNEHFF
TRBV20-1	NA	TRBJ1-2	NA	TGCAATGTTAGACATGGTAACGGCTACACCTTC	CNVRHGNGYTF
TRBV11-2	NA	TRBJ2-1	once	TGTGCCAACAGCGCTGTATGTGACACTGAGCAGTTCTTC	CANSAVCDTEQFF
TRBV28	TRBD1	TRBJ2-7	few	TGTGCCAGCACGGGACAGACCTACGAGCAGTACTTC	CASTGQTYEQYF
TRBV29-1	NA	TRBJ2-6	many	TGCAGCGTTGAAGACAGCTCTGGGGCCAACGTCCTGACTTTC	CSVEDSSGANVLTF
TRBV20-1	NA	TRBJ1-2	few	TGTAGTGCTCATACCGGGACAAGGGGAAAAGGCTACACCTTC	CSAHTGTRGKGYTF
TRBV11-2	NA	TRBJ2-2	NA	TGTGCCAGCAGCTTGCGGGACAAGACCGGGGAACTGTTTTTC	CASSLRDKTGELFF
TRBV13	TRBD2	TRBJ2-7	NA	TGTGCCAGCAGCTTCGGGACTAGCGGGGACTCCTACGAGGAGTACTTC	CASSFGTSGDSYEEYF
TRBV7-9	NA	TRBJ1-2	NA	TGTGCCAGCAGCTTAACAAGGGATGGTGGCTACACCTTC	CASSLTRDGGYTF
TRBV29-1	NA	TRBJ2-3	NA	TGCAGCGTTTCTAATGGGGATACCCAGTATTTT	CSVSNGDTQYF
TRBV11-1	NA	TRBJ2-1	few	TGTGCCAGCAGGGTCACCTTGACAGGTGAGCAGTTCTTC	CASRVTLTGEQFF
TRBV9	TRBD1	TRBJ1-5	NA	TGTGCCAGCAGCGCCGGACAGGGTCGGAATCAGCCCCAGCATTTT	CASSAGQGRNQPQHF
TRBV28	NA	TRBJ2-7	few	TGTGCCAGCCATCCGGGGCCCAGGCGGGAGCAGTACTTC	CASHPGPRREQYF
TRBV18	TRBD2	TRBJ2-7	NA	TGTGCCAACTCACCACTGGGACTAGCGGTTCCCTACGAGCAGTACTTC	CANSPLGLAVPYEQYF
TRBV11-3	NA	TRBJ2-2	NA	TGTCCCAGCAGCTTAGTCTCGGACACCGGGGAGCTGTTTTTT	CPSSLVSDTGELFF
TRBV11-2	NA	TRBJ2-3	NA	TGTGTCAGGAGCGCCACCGGGACGGCCATAGATACGCAATATTTT	CVRSATGTAIDTQYF
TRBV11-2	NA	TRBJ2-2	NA	TGTGCCAGCAGCTTTTTCCAGACCGGGGAGCTGGTTTTC	CASSFFQTGELVF
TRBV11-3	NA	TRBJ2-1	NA	TGTGCCAGCAGCTTTGAGTTGACTAGTGGGAACCACAATGAGCACTTCTTC	CASSFELTSGNHNEHFF
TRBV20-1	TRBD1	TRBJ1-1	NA	TGCAGTGCTAGGAATGCGTCAGGGGGGGATAACACTGAAGCTTTCTTT	CSARNASGGDNTEAFF
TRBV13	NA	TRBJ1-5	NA	TGTGCAAGCAGCTCATCGGATGTGGGGAGGAACAATCAGCCCCAGCATTTT	CASSSSDVGRNNQPQHF
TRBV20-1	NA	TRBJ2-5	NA	TGCAGTGTTAGGGAATGGGGACGGCAAGATACCCAGTACTTC	CSVREWGRQDTQYF
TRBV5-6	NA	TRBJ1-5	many	TGTGCCAGCAGCCTGGACGGCAATCAGCCCCAGCATTTT	CASSLDGNQPQHF
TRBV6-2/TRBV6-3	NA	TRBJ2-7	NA	TGTGCCAGCGCAGAACCGGCTGGATTCTACGAGCAGTACTTC	CASAEPAGFYEQYF
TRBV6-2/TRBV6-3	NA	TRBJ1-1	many	TGTGCCAGCAGTTTCCCGGGTAGAGCTTTCTTT	CASSFPGRAFF
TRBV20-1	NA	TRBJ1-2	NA	TGCAGTACTAGAACTCCTAACTATGGCTACAACTTC	CSTRTPNYGYNF
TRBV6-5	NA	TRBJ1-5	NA	TGTGCCAGGAGAGAGACTCTGGAGAGGGGGGTAACGCATTTT	CARRETLERGVTHF